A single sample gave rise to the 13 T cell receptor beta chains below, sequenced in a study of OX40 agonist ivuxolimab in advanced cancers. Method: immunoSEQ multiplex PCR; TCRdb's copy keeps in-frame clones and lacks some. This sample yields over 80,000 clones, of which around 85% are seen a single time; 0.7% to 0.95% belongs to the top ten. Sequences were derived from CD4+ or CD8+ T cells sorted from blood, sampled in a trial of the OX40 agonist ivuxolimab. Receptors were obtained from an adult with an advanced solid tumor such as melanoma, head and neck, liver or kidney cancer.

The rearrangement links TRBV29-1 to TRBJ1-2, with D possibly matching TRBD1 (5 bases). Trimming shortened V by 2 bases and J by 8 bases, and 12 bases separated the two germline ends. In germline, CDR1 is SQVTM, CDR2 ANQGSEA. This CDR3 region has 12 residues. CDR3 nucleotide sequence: TGCAGCGTTGAACGTGGGGCCGGCGGCTACACCTTC. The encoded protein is CSVERGAGGYTF. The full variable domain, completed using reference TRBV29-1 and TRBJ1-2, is SAVISQKPSRDICQRGTSLTIQCQVDSQVTMMFWYRQQPGQSLTLIATANQGSEATYESGFVIDKFPISRPNLTFSTLTVSNMSPEDSSIYLCSVERGAGGYTFGSGTRLTVV.

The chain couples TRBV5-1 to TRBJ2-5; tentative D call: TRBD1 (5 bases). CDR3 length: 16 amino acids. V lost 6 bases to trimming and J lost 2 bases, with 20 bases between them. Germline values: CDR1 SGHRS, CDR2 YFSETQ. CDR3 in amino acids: CASTVGNGALQETQYF. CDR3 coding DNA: TGCGCCAGCACCGTTGGAAATGGGGCTCTGCAAGAGACCCAGTACTTC.

The CDR3 nucleotides are TGTGCCAGCAGTTTCACCGGGACTAGCGGCCAAGAGACCCAGTACTTC. Its protein product is CASSFTGTSGQETQYF. The chain joins TRBV6-5 to TRBJ2-5; 11 bases fit TRBD2. The CDR3 is made up of 16 amino acids. V was pared by 4 bases and J by 1 base, with 5 bases of the junction left unmatched. Germline assignment: CDR1 MNHEY and CDR2 SVGAGI.

The CDR3 DNA reads as TGTGCCAGCAGTTTAGGGACAGGGTGGACAGATACGCAGTATTTT. It yields the protein CASSLGTGWTDTQYF. The rearrangement links TRBV27 to TRBJ2-3; 9 nucleotides match TRBD1. The ends lost 2 bases at V and 3 bases at J; junction bases unmatched: 3. The CDR3 runs 15 residues. Germline assignment: CDR1 MNHEY and CDR2 SMNVEV (reference sequence).

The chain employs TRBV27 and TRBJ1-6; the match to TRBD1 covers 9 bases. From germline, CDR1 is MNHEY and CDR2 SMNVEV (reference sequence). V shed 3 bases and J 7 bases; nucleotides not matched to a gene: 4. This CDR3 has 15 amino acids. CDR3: CASSLPQGANSPLHF. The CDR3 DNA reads TGTGCCAGCAGTTTGCCACAGGGGGCCAATTCACCCCTCCACTTT.

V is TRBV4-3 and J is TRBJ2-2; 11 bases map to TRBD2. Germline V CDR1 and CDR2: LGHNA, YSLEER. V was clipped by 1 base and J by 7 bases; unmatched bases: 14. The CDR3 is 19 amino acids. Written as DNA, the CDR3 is TGCGCCAGCAGCCAAGGGAGTAGCGGGAGGGCCCCGAGCGGCGGGGAGCTGTTTTTT. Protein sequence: CASSQGSSGRAPSGGELFF.

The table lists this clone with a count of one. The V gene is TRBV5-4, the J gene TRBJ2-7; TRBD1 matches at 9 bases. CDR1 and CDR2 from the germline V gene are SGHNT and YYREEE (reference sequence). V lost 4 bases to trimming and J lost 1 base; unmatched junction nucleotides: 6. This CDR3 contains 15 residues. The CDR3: CASSTGTGLSYEQYF. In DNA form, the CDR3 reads TGTGCCAGCAGCACGGGGACAGGGTTATCCTACGAGCAGTACTTC.

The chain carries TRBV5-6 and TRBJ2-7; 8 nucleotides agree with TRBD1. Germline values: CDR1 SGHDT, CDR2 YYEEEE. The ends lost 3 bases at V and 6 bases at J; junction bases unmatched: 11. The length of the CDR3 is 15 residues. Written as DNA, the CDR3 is TGTGCCAGCAGCTCACCAGGACAGGGCGGTCCCGAGCAGTACGTC. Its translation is CASSSPGQGGPEQYV.

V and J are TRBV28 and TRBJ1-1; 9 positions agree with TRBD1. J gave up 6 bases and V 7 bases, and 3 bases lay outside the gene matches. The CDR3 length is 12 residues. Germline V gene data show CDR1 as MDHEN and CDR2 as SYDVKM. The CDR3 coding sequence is TGTGCCAGCACAGACAGGGGGGCTGAAGCTTTCTTT. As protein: CASTDRGAEAFF.

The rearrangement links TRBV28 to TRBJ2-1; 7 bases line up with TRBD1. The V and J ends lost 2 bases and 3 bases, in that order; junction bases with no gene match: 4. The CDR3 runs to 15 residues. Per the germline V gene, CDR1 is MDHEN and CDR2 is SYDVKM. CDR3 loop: CASSLAQGDYNEQFF. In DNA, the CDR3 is TGTGCCAGCAGTTTAGCTCAGGGGGACTACAATGAGCAGTTCTTC.

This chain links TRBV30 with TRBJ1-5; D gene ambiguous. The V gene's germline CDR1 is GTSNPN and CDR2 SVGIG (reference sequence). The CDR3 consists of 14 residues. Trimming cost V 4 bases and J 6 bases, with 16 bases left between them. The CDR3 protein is CAWTPNGKTQPQHF. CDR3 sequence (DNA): TGTGCCTGGACCCCCAACGGAAAAACTCAGCCCCAGCATTTT.

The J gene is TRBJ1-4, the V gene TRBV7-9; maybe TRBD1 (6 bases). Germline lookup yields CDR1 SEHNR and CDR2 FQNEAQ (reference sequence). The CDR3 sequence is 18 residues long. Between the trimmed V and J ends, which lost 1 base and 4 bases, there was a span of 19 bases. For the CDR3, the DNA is TGTGCCAGCAGCTTAGGCTCAGGGGCCGACACCTTTAATGAAAAACTGTTTTTT. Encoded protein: CASSLGSGADTFNEKLFF.

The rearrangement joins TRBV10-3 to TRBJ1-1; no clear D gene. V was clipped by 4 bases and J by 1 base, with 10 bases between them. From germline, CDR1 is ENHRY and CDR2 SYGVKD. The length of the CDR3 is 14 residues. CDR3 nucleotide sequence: TGTGCCATCAGTGCCGTGAAGGGGAACACTGAAGCTTTCTTT. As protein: CAISAVKGNTEAFF.